The sequence of this T cell receptor beta chain was determined in a study of T cell responses to AZD1222 COVID-19 vaccine. Study-level results: Mapped onto spike, vaccine-associated CD4 TCRs spanned it and were dominant at 160-218 and 743-854. Repertoires in all cases were sampled only once the peak T cell response had passed.

Data came from immunoSEQ multiplex PCR; TCRdb stores just in-frame clones and leaves some out. In the table there are roughly 70,000 clones, roughly 90% of which are singletons. As regards this clone: Its specificity is unknown.

Germline assignment: CDR1 MNHEY and CDR2 SMNVEV (reference sequence). V lost 6 bases to trimming and J lost 1 base, with 16 bases between them. The CDR3 sequence is 17 residues long. The specimen comprised peripheral blood, sampled on day 0 of AZD1222 vaccination. The genes are TRBV27 and TRBJ1-6, with D possibly matching TRBD1 (6 bases). The receptor comes from an adult in good health. This CDR3 is CASRQRGSGSYNSPLHF. In nucleotides, the CDR3 is TGTGCCAGCAGACAAAGGGGGTCGGGGTCCTATAATTCACCCCTCCACTTT.